This TCR beta chain was found in a study of glioma-infiltrating T cells. Findings of the study overall: Tissue and blood shared very few CDR3 sequences. Above-expected tissue-blood divergence occurred in all gliomas, most in low-grade ones.

Per germline, CDR1 LGHNA and CDR2 YSLEER. CDR3 length: 18 residues. Trimming took 0 bases from V and 5 from J; bases not matched to a gene: 11. For this clonotype: The target antigen is unknown.

Amplification of TCR alpha and beta CDR3 regions from RNA used iRepertoire nested multiplex PCR. Input was roughly 85-450 ng of tissue mRNA or PBMC total RNA. From the multiplex PCR reads, TCRdb called clonotypes with MiXCR, one entry per CDR3 protein. This table has about 130,000 distinct CDR3 sequences, roughly 23% appearing once. The source material was glioma tissue, nonneoplastic brain tissue, or PBMCs (not recorded which). The chain joins TRBV4-3 to TRBJ2-1; 9 bases map to TRBD2. The sequence came from a human donor with low-grade glioma or glioblastoma, undergoing nonglioma brain surgery, or in good health (not recorded which). The CDR3 sequence: CASSQDIAILAGNNEQFF. In nucleotides, the CDR3 is TGCGCCAGCAGCCAAGATATCGCAATACTAGCGGGTAACAATGAGCAGTTCTTC.